The source of this T cell receptor (beta chain) is a study of T cells in Graves' hyperthyroidism and ophthalmopathy (dated by TCRdb to the late 2010s). With regard to the full study: Peripheral blood was sampled at the time of initial diagnosis, prior to any treatment. A discovery cohort of roughly 100 patients, roughly 40 with Graves' ophthalmopathy and 55 to 60 with stable Graves' hyperthyroidism, was used to find distinguishing TCR V-J signatures. Prospective prediction of ophthalmopathy was tested in an independent validation cohort of 18 to 20 hyperthyroidism patients and 15 to 17 patients who later progressed to ophthalmopathy. The 100 discovery patients were divided at random into training and test sets in a 7:3 ratio. In about six Graves' hyperthyroidism patients, the study also compared T-cell repertoires from thyroid tissue with T-cell repertoires from blood. After sampling, hyperthyroidism patients received methimazole starting at 30 mg daily, and ophthalmopathy patients received high-dose intravenous methylprednisolone. The paper reports TCR Vbeta CDR3 sequencing of 140 or so peripheral blood samples: some 44 ophthalmopathy, under 80 hyperthyroidism and approximately 17 progressor patients.

In this sample, this clonotype turned up a few times. Which antigen it targets is not known. The junction differs from germline at one of its ends, possibly a read error. Results the study describes overall, beyond this receptor: Blood samples also contained most of the expanded thyroid clonotypes (frequency above 0.001), which suggests that blood repertoires may reflect thyroid immune responses. Sample size was not statistically predetermined, and investigators were not blinded to group allocation. In cross-validation, a model built on a 13 V-J signature told ophthalmopathy apart from stable hyperthyroidism with 85% to 90% sensitivity and 81% to 82% specificity, and in testing the same model reached 80%/75%. In validation, the model predicted progression to ophthalmopathy a median of roughly six months before onset, with roughly 71% sensitivity and 72.22% specificity.

The CDR3 numbers 13 residues from cysteine through phenylalanine. Only the CDR3 DNA is retained, 39 bases long and in frame from the first base. According to the germline V gene, CDR1 reads LGHNT and CDR2 reads FRNRAP. Hyperthyroidism patients were aged 18 to 65 years and newly diagnosed, with disease duration of less than 2 months. Exclusion was applied to patients with uncontrolled infections, other autoimmune diseases, pregnancy or lactation. Diagnoses were based on clinical symptoms, serum thyroxine and TRAb, thyroid ultrasound and orbital computed tomography. Blood from progressor patients was collected at the time of first diagnosis with hyperthyroidism, before any ophthalmopathy symptoms had appeared. Ficoll-Paque density gradient centrifugation was used to isolate PBMCs from about 10 ml of fresh peripheral blood. Patients classed as progressors first received a Graves' hyperthyroidism diagnosis and then went on to develop ophthalmopathy during follow-up. Trizol reagent was used to extract total RNA, and RNA quality was then checked on an Agilent 2100 Bioanalyzer.

The TCR beta CDR3 regions were amplified from RNA transcripts. A first-round RT-PCR of the TCR CDR3 used the HTBI primer set with the Qiagen OneStep RT-PCR kit. A second multiplex PCR round built the libraries, followed by size selection and purification. Libraries were sequenced paired-end with 100 bp reads on an Illumina HiSeq2000. Per the authors' processing: SOAPnuke was used to process the raw data, throwing out any read that contained adapters or uncalled bases, had a mean Phred below 15, or lacked an exact constant-primer or identifier match. COPE v1.2.5 was used to merge high-quality paired reads, and clonotypes were defined as unique nucleotide sequences. MiTCR v1.1 was used to align clonotypes to the IMGT TRBV, TRBD and TRBJ reference segments. Analysis was restricted to V-J combinations with a frequency above 0.0001, which covered about 99% of repertoires. A TCS score was defined as the ratio of F50 (clonal expansion) to E x V (chaos), with BLOSUM62-based TCRdist applied between CDR3 peptides within each V-J. Welch's t-statistics and random forest reduced roughly 540 V-J features to some 14, which were used in a naive Bayes classifier (R e1071). Clones were called with MiXCR by TCRdb after fastp trimmed the public reads at Q25, and only in-frame beta chains were retained. Under each unique CDR3 protein, matching rows form one entry showing the most common genes and DNA. The V and J calls and clone size come from TCRdb's table, not from the authors' own analysis. This sample lists about 160,000 distinct CDR3 sequences; roughly 9.4% were detected once. The ten largest clones capture around 20% of the sample.

Sequencing was performed on blood. The chain was built from TRBV12-5 and TRBJ2-2; the D gene is possibly TRBD2, with 5 bases matching. This TCR was sampled from a woman under 30 with Graves' hyperthyroidism that later progressed to Graves' ophthalmopathy. The CDR3 sequence is CTSGPLGTGELFF. Read as DNA, the sequence is TGTACTAGTGGTCCCCTGGGCACCGGGGAGCTGTTTTTT.